The 23 T cell receptor beta chains below all came from one sample that was sequenced in a study of T cells in Graves' hyperthyroidism and ophthalmopathy. Amplification yielded TCR beta CDR3 regions, with RNA transcripts as the source. First-round RT-PCR with HTBI primers amplified the TCR CDR3 region. TCRdb itself ran the multiplex PCR reads through MiXCR, one entry per CDR3 protein. The table lists around 440,000 distinct CDR3 sequences, roughly 14% of them singletons. The sequenced sample was blood. The receptors originated from a woman younger than 35 with Graves' hyperthyroidism.

This chain joins TRBV10-3 and TRBJ2-1; 7 positions match TRBD2. There are 13 residues in the CDR3. With 7 bases clipped from V and 4 bases from J, the junction kept 4 bases outside the gene matches. Germline lookup yields CDR1 ENHRY and CDR2 SYGVKD. CDR3 sequence reads: CAITSGKYNEQFF. The CDR3 DNA sequence: TGTGCCATCACAAGCGGGAAATACAATGAGCAGTTCTTC.

V gene TRBV4-2 combines with J gene TRBJ2-2; 7 bases are shared with TRBD2. CDR1 is LGHNA, CDR2 YNFKEQ, per germline. CDR3 length: 15 residues. V gave up 0 bases and J gave up 8 bases; unmatched junction bases: 6. The CDR3 loop is CASSQDGLGVGELFF. In nucleotides, the CDR3 is TGTGCCAGCAGCCAAGATGGACTAGGGGTAGGGGAGCTGTTTTTT.

The chain is built from TRBV7-2 and TRBJ2-2; D call uncertain. CDR1 is SGHTA, CDR2 FQGNSA, per germline. The CDR3 spans 14 residues. V gave up 5 bases and J gave up 5 bases, with 12 bases separating them. The CDR3 loop reads CASSPASRTGELFF. The CDR3 DNA follows: TGTGCCAGCAGCCCAGCGAGTAGAACCGGGGAGCTGTTTTTT.

This clonotype was counted many times. The chain couples TRBV11-2 to TRBJ1-1; maybe TRBD1 (6 bases). The CDR3 is 13 amino acids. Looked up from germline, CDR1 is SGHAT and CDR2 is FQNNGV. V was cut by 5 bases and J by 5 bases, with 12 bases left in between. CDR3 sequence reads: CASSLRQATEAFF. CDR3 DNA: TGTGCCAGCAGCCTTAGACAGGCGACTGAAGCTTTCTTT.

This clonotype has a count of ten or more. V is TRBV10-3 and J is TRBJ2-1; 12 positions match TRBD2. Losses at the gene ends were 5 bases for V and 7 bases for J; bases not matched to a gene: 9. CDR3 length: 16 amino acids. CDR1 is ENHRY, CDR2 SYGVKD, per germline. CDR3: CAISPGLAGPLNEQFF. The CDR3 bases are TGTGCCATCAGTCCGGGACTAGCGGGCCCTTTAAATGAGCAGTTCTTC.

There are many counts of this clonotype. The rearrangement joins TRBV5-6 to TRBJ1-1, with a weak D call TRBD1 (6 bases). Germline CDR1 reads SGHDT; CDR2 reads YYEEEE. The CDR3 has 13 residues. V lost 2 bases, J lost 6 bases, and 11 bases lay in between. The CDR3 sequence: CASSFVTGSEAFF. As DNA, the CDR3 is TGTGCCAGCAGCTTCGTTACAGGGTCTGAAGCTTTCTTT. The whole variable domain, remainder taken from reference TRBV5-6 and TRBJ1-1, is DAGVTQSPTHLIKTRGQQVTLRCSPKSGHDTVSWYQQALGQGPQFIFQYYEEEERQRGNFPDRFSGHQFPNYSSELNVNALLLGDSALYLCASSFVTGSEAFFGQGTRLTVV.

This clonotype was observed at least ten times. The chain recombines TRBV5-5 with TRBJ2-7; D uncertain. The CDR3 consists of 14 residues. V lost 0 bases, J lost 6 bases, and 13 bases lay in between. Looked up from germline, CDR1 is SGHKS and CDR2 is YYEKEE (reference sequence). The DNA of the CDR3 is TGTGCCAGCAGCTTGGGCGGTGCCCCGGGCGAGCAGTACTTC. Protein product: CASSLGGAPGEQYF. The variable domain in full, with the rest retrieved from reference TRBV5-5 and TRBJ2-7, is DAGVTQSPTHLIKTRGQQVTLRCSPISGHKSVSWYQQVLGQGPQFIFQYYEKEERGRGNFPDRFSARQFPNYSSELNVNALLLGDSALYLCASSLGGAPGEQYFGPGTRLTVT.

The gene calls are TRBV20-1 and TRBJ2-7; D is tentatively TRBD1 or TRBD2 (5 bases each). The V and J ends lost 3 bases and 2 bases respectively, with 8 bases between them. Germline CDR1 reads DFQATT; CDR2 reads SNEGSKA (reference sequence). The CDR3 covers 12 residues. This CDR3 reads CSASGATYEQYF. CDR3 nucleotides: TGCAGTGCTAGCGGGGCGACCTACGAGCAGTACTTC.

This clonotype appeared many times. The chain has TRBV2 and TRBJ2-7; 7 nucleotides line up with TRBD1. This CDR3 is built from 14 residues. Trimming took 2 bases from V and 6 from J; bases not matched to a gene: 7. Germline CDR1 is SNHLY and CDR2 is FYNNEI. CDR3 sequence (DNA): TGTGCCAGCAGTGAAAGGCCAGGGGGAATCGAGCAGTACTTC. Protein product: CASSERPGGIEQYF.

This clonotype occurred many times. The rearrangement uses TRBV5-6 and TRBJ2-1; unclear D gene. V was cut by 0 bases and J by 8 bases, with 6 bases left in between. The CDR3 totals 12 residues. Germline lookup yields CDR1 SGHDT and CDR2 YYEEEE. CDR3 sequence reads: CASSLGGYEQFF. CDR3 DNA sequence: TGTGCCAGCAGCTTGGGGGGATATGAGCAGTTCTTC.

The V and J genes are TRBV12-3 or TRBV12-4 and TRBJ1-5, with D perhaps matching TRBD1 (6 bases). The CDR3 is made up of 17 amino acids. The ends were cut back, 3 bases at V and 4 bases at J, with 19 bases in the middle. CDR3 residues: CASSLWVLGARNQPQHF. CDR3 nucleotide sequence: TGTGCCAGCAGTTTGTGGGTGTTGGGGGCGAGGAATCAGCCCCAGCATTTT.

This clonotype was seen at least ten times. The chain uses TRBV10-1 and TRBJ2-1; 10 positions agree with TRBD2. V shed 8 bases, J shed 10 bases, and the junction held 11 bases outside the gene matches. The CDR3 runs to 14 residues. In germline, CDR1 is WNHNN, CDR2 SYGVQD (reference sequence). The CDR3 here is CASSTSGTRAEQFF. The CDR3 coding sequence is TGCGCCAGCTCCACTAGCGGGACCCGGGCGGAGCAGTTCTTC.

This clonotype was observed many times. V gene TRBV7-9 combines with J gene TRBJ1-2; 7 bases line up with TRBD1. The germline V gene encodes CDR1 SEHNR and CDR2 FQNEAQ (reference sequence). V was clipped by 3 bases and J by 3 bases; unmatched bases: 1. This CDR3 region has 13 residues. CDR3 protein: CASSFGTDYGYTF. In DNA, the CDR3 is TGTGCCAGCAGCTTCGGGACAGACTATGGCTACACCTTC.

Ten or more counts support this clonotype. This chain connects TRBV18 to TRBJ2-1, with 12 bases aligning to TRBD2. The germline V gene encodes CDR1 KGHSH and CDR2 LQKENI. This CDR3 spans 16 amino acids. V lost 6 bases and J lost 6; bases outside the gene matches: 9. The DNA of the CDR3 is TGTGCCAGCTCTCCCGGACTAGCGGGGTCCGGCAATGAGCAGTTCTTC. This encodes CASSPGLAGSGNEQFF.

DNA of the CDR3: TGTGCCAGCAGCCTAAGGAAAGGGGGAGATACGCAGTATTTT. As protein: CASSLRKGGDTQYF. V usage is TRBV11-3 and J usage is TRBJ2-3; the D gene is possibly TRBD1 (6 bases). V lost 5 bases and J lost 5, with 14 bases in between. The CDR3 runs to 14 residues. Germline values: CDR1 SGHNT, CDR2 YENEEA.

This clonotype was observed at least ten times. This chain uses TRBV9 with TRBJ1-1; 7 bases align to TRBD1. With V trimmed by 4 bases and J by 0 bases, 9 bases remained unmatched. The length of the CDR3 is 16 residues. Germline lookup yields CDR1 SGDLS and CDR2 YYNGEE. The CDR3: CASSPQGDGMNTEAFF. CDR3 nucleotide sequence: TGTGCCAGCAGCCCTCAGGGGGATGGAATGAACACTGAAGCTTTCTTT.

The chain employs TRBV2 and TRBJ1-5, with D unclear. This CDR3 has 14 residues. Per the germline V gene, CDR1 is SNHLY and CDR2 is FYNNEI. Trimming shortened V by 6 bases and J by 2 bases, and 11 bases separated the two germline ends. In nucleotides, the CDR3 is TGTGCCAGCAGCGGGGAGATGGGCAATCAGCCCCAGCATTTT. It is translated as CASSGEMGNQPQHF.

This clonotype showed up many times. V is TRBV9 and J is TRBJ2-7, with a possible D match to TRBD2 (5 bases). The CDR3 totals 15 residues. Germline CDR1 and CDR2: SGDLS and YYNGEE. The V and J ends lost 0 bases and 2 bases respectively, with 12 bases between them. Here the CDR3 reads CASSVEAGRPYEQYF. The CDR3 DNA is TGTGCCAGCAGCGTAGAGGCGGGCCGACCCTACGAGCAGTACTTC.

The chain recombines TRBV20-1 with TRBJ2-1, with 8 bases fitting TRBD2. The CDR3 has 16 amino acids. The germline V gene has CDR1 DFQATT and CDR2 SNEGSKA (reference sequence). V was pared by 0 bases and J by 4 bases, with 8 bases of the junction left unmatched. The CDR3 nucleotides are TGCAGTGCTAGAGATGTCTCAGCGGGAGAATACAATGAGCAGTTCTTC. The encoded protein is CSARDVSAGEYNEQFF.

This clonotype is a singleton in its sample. The rearrangement joins TRBV20-1 to TRBJ1-5, with D hard to call. Trimming removed 1 base from V and 6 bases from J, with 10 bases in between. This CDR3 spans 13 amino acids. Germline assignment: CDR1 DFQATT and CDR2 SNEGSKA (reference sequence). The CDR3 loop is CSARGTVSQPQHF. CDR3 nucleotides: TGCAGTGCTAGAGGCACTGTCAGTCAGCCCCAGCATTTT.

This clonotype showed up many times. This chain connects TRBV2 to TRBJ2-7; tentatively, D is TRBD2 (5 bases). Germline V gene lookup returns CDR1 SNHLY and CDR2 FYNNEI. Trimming shortened V by 1 base and J by 2 bases, and 9 bases separated the two germline ends. The CDR3 runs 14 residues. Here the CDR3 reads CASSEDVGTYEQYF. CDR3 nucleotide sequence: TGTGCCAGCAGTGAAGACGTCGGGACCTACGAGCAGTACTTC.

This clonotype appeared a few times. The junction departs from the called germline gene at one end, perhaps through a read error. The chain employs TRBV6-1 and TRBJ2-1; D ambiguous. Germline values: CDR1 MNHNS, CDR2 SASEGT. The CDR3 consists of 14 residues. The CDR3 DNA follows: TGTACCAGCAGTGAATGTGTCTGCCCGAATGAGCAGTTCTTC. Translation gives CTSSECVCPNEQFF.

This clonotype was detected ten times or more. The V and J genes are TRBV10-3 and TRBJ2-5, with 8 positions matching TRBD1. The CDR3 length is 16 residues. V gave up 3 bases and J gave up 5 bases; unmatched junction bases: 11. Germline V gene data show CDR1 as ENHRY and CDR2 as SYGVKD. As DNA, the CDR3 is TGTGCCATCAGTGAAAAATTCAGGGGGCTAGGGGAGACCCAGTACTTC. This translates into CAISEKFRGLGETQYF.